This T cell receptor (beta chain) is drawn from a study of T cells after posttransplantation cyclophosphamide. Whole-study findings and limits: Recipient CMV seropositivity and CMV reactivation strongly tracked TRB clonality.

Per the germline V gene, CDR1 is MNHEY and CDR2 is SMNVEV (reference sequence). Trimming at V came to 0 bases and at J to 1 base, leaving 2 bases not matched to a gene. The CDR3 runs to 16 residues. Using immunoSEQ multiplex PCR, the repertoire was profiled, and TCRdb retains in-frame clones only, with some absent. The table records 19,000 or so clones, roughly 98% of them present only once. On this clone: Its antigen is not known.

The chain combines TRBV27 with TRBJ2-7, with TRBD2 matching 11 bases. The source of this sequence is a man aged 35 to 55 in good health, CMV-negative, and a related stem cell transplant donor. Sequencing used naive CD8+ T cells sorted from PBMCs. CDR3 sequence: CASSLSASGRSYEQYF. The CDR3 nucleotides read TGTGCCAGCAGTTTATCGGCTAGCGGGAGGTCCTACGAGCAGTACTTC.